The TCR beta chain under discussion was sequenced for a study of T cells after yellow fever vaccination. Study in general: When fractions had low cell numbers, they were prepared with SMART-Seq v4 Ultra Low Input. Points from the study as a whole: Contaminants from the bulk population, in the form of abundant clonotypes, could be found in FACS-sorted repertoires.

V was pared by 3 bases and J by 4 bases, with 3 bases of the junction left unmatched. The CDR3 has 15 amino acids. Germline CDR1 is MDHEN and CDR2 is SYDVKM. This clonotype was seen at least ten times. Its antigen is not known. MiXCR, applied by TCRdb to the 5' RACE reads, yields one record per CDR3 protein. The sample records under 30,000 distinct CDR3 sequences, under 6% being singletons. The rearrangement links TRBV28 to TRBJ2-1; 10 nucleotides align to TRBD2. The material was CD8+ T cells sorted from PBMCs, obtained 10 days after the yellow fever booster vaccination. The source of this sequence is a man under 40 who received the YFV17D yellow fever vaccine. CDR3 amino acids: CASSFGLAAYNEQFF. In DNA form, the CDR3 reads TGTGCCAGCAGTTTTGGACTAGCGGCATACAATGAGCAGTTCTTC.